A single sample gave rise to the 21 T cell receptor beta chains below, sequenced in a study of blood T cell repertoires in COVID-19. Measured with immunoSEQ multiplex PCR; TCRdb has only the in-frame clones, and not every one. The table has 200,000 to 250,000 clones, roughly 77% seen once. The specimen was PBMCs or T cells enriched from blood (not recorded which). These receptors all come from a man aged 35-49 years who had recovered from COVID-19.

The chain combines TRBV5-1 with TRBJ1-3; D call uncertain. Germline V CDR1 and CDR2: SGHRS, YFSETQ. V was pared by 0 bases and J by 5 bases, with 9 bases between. The CDR3 has 14 residues. CDR3 bases: TGCGCCAGCAGCTTGGGTAGCGGGCGAAACACCATATATTTT. Its translation is CASSLGSGRNTIYF.

This chain connects TRBV6-1 to TRBJ1-2; TRBD1 might be the D (5 bases). Germline lookup yields CDR1 MNHNS and CDR2 SASEGT. Trimming left V 0 bases short and J 2 bases short, with 10 bases between. This CDR3 spans 15 amino acids. Here the CDR3 DNA reads TGTGCCAGCAGTGAAGCCGGGGGTTCCAACTATGGCTACACCTTC. As protein: CASSEAGGSNYGYTF.

The rearrangement uses TRBV5-5 and TRBJ1-6, with TRBD1 matching 9 bases. CDR3 size: 16 residues. Per germline, CDR1 SGHKS and CDR2 YYEKEE (reference sequence). V shed 1 base, J shed 8 bases, and the junction held 7 bases outside the gene matches. CDR3 in amino acids: CASSLTRGQGDSPLHF. The CDR3 DNA follows: TGTGCCAGCAGCTTGACACGGGGACAGGGCGATTCACCCCTCCACTTT.

The CDR3 protein is CASSRQGQGAPQEQYF. The CDR3 coding sequence is TGTGCCAGTAGTCGTCAGGGACAGGGGGCACCTCAGGAGCAGTACTTC. The genes are TRBV19 and TRBJ2-7; 12 bases agree with TRBD1. J was trimmed by 7 bases and V by 5 bases; bases with no gene match: 12. This CDR3 is built from 16 residues. Germline V gene sequence: CDR1 LNHDA, CDR2 SQIVND (reference sequence). Variable domain in full (rest from reference TRBV19 and TRBJ2-7): DGGITQSPKYLFRKEGQNVTLSCEQNLNHDAMYWYRQDPGQGLRLIYYSQIVNDFQKGDIAEGYSVSREKKESFPLTVTSAQKNPTAFYLCASSRQGQGAPQEQYFGPGTRLTVT.

The chain links TRBV30 to TRBJ2-7, with a tentative D call TRBD1 (5 bases). The CDR3 sequence is 14 residues long. V lost 0 bases, J lost 5 bases, and 14 bases lay in between. Germline assignment: CDR1 GTSNPN and CDR2 SVGIG (reference sequence). The CDR3 is CAWSVSRQFDEQYF. The CDR3 nucleotides read TGTGCCTGGAGTGTAAGTCGACAGTTCGACGAGCAGTACTTC.

CDR3 DNA: TGTGCCAGCACCTTGAGACAGAACACAGATACGCAGTATTTT. It is translated as CASTLRQNTDTQYF. The chain combines TRBV6-5 with TRBJ2-3; D is perhaps TRBD1 (5 bases). In germline, CDR1 is MNHEY, CDR2 SVGAGI. The CDR3 sequence is 14 residues long. The V gene lost 7 bases and the J gene lost 2 bases, with 13 bases spanning the gap.

This clone was counted ten times or more. Other DNA sequences of this sample code for an identical CDR3. The chain recombines TRBV28 with TRBJ1-1, with D possibly being TRBD1 (6 bases). The CDR3 is made up of 14 amino acids. Germline V gives CDR1 MDHEN, CDR2 SYDVKM. Trimming removed 5 bases from V and 2 bases from J, with 12 bases in between. In DNA, the CDR3 is TGTGCCAGCAGTCTGACAGGAGCCAACACTGAAGCTTTCTTT. It is translated as CASSLTGANTEAFF.

With regard to this clone: Other DNA sequences within the sample encode an identical CDR3. The chain recombines TRBV5-4 with TRBJ2-7; 7 nucleotides line up with TRBD1. Per germline, CDR1 SGHNT and CDR2 YYREEE (reference sequence). The trim removed 4 bases at V and 1 base at J, leaving 5 bases unmatched. The CDR3 runs to 14 residues. As DNA, the CDR3 is TGTGCCAGCAGCCTGGGGACAGATTCCTACGAGCAGTACTTC. Translating gives CASSLGTDSYEQYF. The complete variable domain, with remaining parts taken from reference TRBV5-4 and TRBJ2-7, reads ETGVTQSPTHLIKTRGQQVTLRCSSQSGHNTVSWYQQALGQGPQFIFQYYREEENGRGNFPPRFSGLQFPNYSSELNVNALELDDSALYLCASSLGTDSYEQYFGPGTRLTVT.

The chain combines TRBV3-1 (or the pseudogene TRBV3-2) with TRBJ1-1; TRBD1 might be the D (6 bases). CDR1 and CDR2 (germline): LGHDT, YNNKEL (reference sequence). The CDR3 has 13 amino acids. Trimming took off 4 bases at V and 6 bases at J, with 12 bases between the two ends. The CDR3 nucleotides are TGTGCCAGCAGCCCCCGACAGGCCTCTGAAGCTTTCTTT. This translates into CASSPRQASEAFF.

V and J are TRBV5-1 and TRBJ2-3, with D perhaps matching TRBD2 (5 bases). Trimming took 4 bases from V and 4 from J, leaving 13 bases between them. The CDR3 spans 14 residues. Germline V gives CDR1 SGHRS, CDR2 YFSETQ. CDR3 nucleotide sequence: TGCGCCAGCAGCATTTTCAGGACTGCAGATACGCAGTATTTT. It encodes CASSIFRTADTQYF.

This sequence joins TRBV19 and TRBJ1-2; TRBD1 matches 9 bases. Germline V gene data show CDR1 as LNHDA and CDR2 as SQIVND (reference sequence). The V gene end was trimmed by 3 bases and the J gene end by 9 bases; junction bases not matched to a gene: 11. This CDR3 has 15 residues. The CDR3 DNA reads TGTGCCAGTAGTATCCCTGGACAGGGGATAGCTCGCTACACCTTC. This gives the protein CASSIPGQGIARYTF.

V usage is TRBV3-1 (or the pseudogene TRBV3-2) and J usage is TRBJ1-5, with 10 positions matching TRBD1. The CDR3 has 15 residues. V shed 4 bases and J 4 bases; nucleotides not matched to a gene: 4. Germline CDR1 LGHDT, CDR2 YNNKEL (reference sequence). The DNA of the CDR3 is TGTGCCAGCAGCCCAGGGGGACAGGGGAATCAGCCCCAGCATTTT. Translating gives CASSPGGQGNQPQHF.

The J gene is TRBJ1-4, the V gene TRBV4-1, with D possibly matching TRBD1 (6 bases). The V gene's germline CDR1 is MGHRA and CDR2 YSYEKL. V shed 8 bases and J shed 4 bases, with 26 bases lying between them. This CDR3 is 18 amino acids long. CDR3 sequence (DNA): TGCGCCAGCCGCAGCCAGGAGGGGGGGGATGTGAATAATGAAAAACTGTTTTTT. Translated: CASRSQEGGDVNNEKLFF.

The chain combines TRBV11-2 with TRBJ1-5, with D maybe TRBD1 (5 bases). Germline CDR1 and CDR2: SGHAT and FQNNGV. The CDR3 has 17 amino acids. Trimming removed 1 base at V and 1 base at J, with 14 bases between. DNA of the CDR3: TGTGCCAGCAGCTTAGGGTTAAAGCCAGGGAGCAATCAGCCCCAGCATTTT. As protein: CASSLGLKPGSNQPQHF.

This clone has only a few counts. The J gene is TRBJ1-2, the V gene TRBV27; 7 bases are shared with TRBD1. Germline CDR1 and CDR2: MNHEY and SMNVEV (reference sequence). J lost 6 bases, V lost 3 bases, and 10 bases had no gene match. The CDR3 length is 15 residues. The CDR3 sequence is CASSLPKRDRDGYTF. Here the CDR3 DNA reads TGTGCCAGCAGTTTGCCAAAGCGAGACAGGGATGGCTACACCTTC.

The rearrangement joins TRBV24-1 to TRBJ2-1; 16 bases agree with TRBD2. CDR1 is KGHDR, CDR2 SFDVKD, per germline. CDR3 length: 19 amino acids. Trimming at V came to 3 bases and at J to 9 bases, leaving 13 bases not matched to a gene. CDR3 DNA: TGTGCCACCAGTGATCCCACCGGGACTAGCGGGAGGGGAAGGGGTGAGCAGTTCTTC. It specifies CATSDPTGTSGRGRGEQFF.

As to this clone: The junction and the germline gene differ at one end; a read error may be behind it. The chain joins TRBV30 to TRBJ1-2; D is undetermined. The V gene's germline CDR1 is GTSNPN and CDR2 SVGIG (reference sequence). The CDR3 spans 13 residues. For the CDR3, the DNA is TGTGCCTGGAGTGTACTACCCTCCCCGATTTGCGCCTTC. Amino acid sequence: CAWSVLPSPICAF.

This sequence joins TRBV29-1 and TRBJ2-2, with 7 bases fitting TRBD2. The CDR3 runs to 15 residues. V shed 4 bases, J shed 4 bases, and the junction held 9 bases outside the gene matches. The germline CDR1 and CDR2 sequences are SQVTM and ANQGSEA. The CDR3 is CSVGGRGGSTGELFF. The CDR3 region has the DNA TGCAGCGTTGGTGGGAGGGGAGGGAGCACCGGGGAGCTGTTTTTT.

This chain joins TRBV3-1 (or the pseudogene TRBV3-2) and TRBJ1-2, with TRBD1 matching over 8 bases. This CDR3 has 13 amino acids. CDR1 and CDR2 (germline): LGHDT, YNNKEL (reference sequence). Losses at the gene ends were 4 bases for V and 7 bases for J; bases not matched to a gene: 5. CDR3 in amino acids: CASSLDRGGGYTF. The CDR3 region has the DNA TGTGCCAGCAGCCTTGACAGGGGTGGTGGCTACACCTTC.

V usage is TRBV9 and J usage is TRBJ1-2; D is unresolved. V lost 4 bases and J 0 bases, leaving 13 bases between the germline ends. This CDR3 is built from 15 residues. Germline loops: CDR1 SGDLS, CDR2 YYNGEE. CDR3 region: CASSPGGKSNYGYTF. In DNA, the CDR3 is TGTGCCAGCAGCCCAGGAGGGAAGTCTAACTATGGCTACACCTTC. Based on the CDR3 plus reference TRBV9 and TRBJ1-2, the full variable domain is DSGVTQTPKHLITATGQRVTLRCSPRSGDLSVYWYQQSLDQGLQFLIQYYNGEERAKGNILERFSAQQFPDLHSELNLSSLELGDSALYFCASSPGGKSNYGYTFGSGTRLTVV.

This rearrangement joins TRBV19 to TRBJ2-7, with 9 positions matching TRBD1. The CDR3 covers 15 residues. In germline, CDR1 is LNHDA, CDR2 SQIVND (reference sequence). The junction had 10 bases not matched to a gene; V was cut back by 8 bases and J by 2 bases. CDR3 residues: CASSFGQGPTYEQYF. CDR3 nucleotides: TGTGCCAGTTCCTTCGGACAGGGGCCGACCTACGAGCAGTACTTC.